The 15 T cell receptor beta chains in this list originate from one sample, sequenced in a study of blood T cell repertoires in COVID-19. Some clones are missing from TCRdb's copy, which holds only in-frame ones; the method was immunoSEQ multiplex PCR. Here the sample spans about 150,000 clones, roughly 86% being singletons. The sequencing sample was made of PBMCs or T cells enriched from blood (not recorded which). Receptor source: a woman aged 45 to 65 with acute COVID-19.

The chain uses TRBV30 and TRBJ1-2; D is uncertain. The CDR3 loop spans 12 amino acids. Germline lookup yields CDR1 GTSNPN and CDR2 SVGIG (reference sequence). Trimming left V 5 bases short and J 3 bases short, with 10 bases between. The CDR3 is CAWSEGDYGYTF. DNA for the CDR3: TGTGCCTGGTCGGAGGGCGACTATGGCTACACCTTC.

The J gene is TRBJ2-1, the V gene TRBV11-1; 8 bases are shared with TRBD2. The V segment lost 2 bases and the J segment 0 bases; nucleotides outside the gene matches: 3. This CDR3 comprises 16 residues. From germline, CDR1 is SGHAT and CDR2 FQDESV (reference sequence). For the CDR3, the DNA is TGTGCCAGCAGCTTAATAGCGGGAAGCTCCTACAATGAGCAGTTCTTC. Translating it yields CASSLIAGSSYNEQFF.

This chain links TRBV5-6 with TRBJ2-5, with TRBD2 identical over 7 bases. Germline V gives CDR1 SGHDT, CDR2 YYEEEE. The ends lost 0 bases at V and 4 bases at J; junction bases unmatched: 6. The CDR3 runs 15 residues. The CDR3 is CASSLVPGEGETQYF. The CDR3 DNA follows: TGTGCCAGCAGCTTGGTCCCGGGGGAGGGAGAGACCCAGTACTTC.

The chain has TRBV2 and TRBJ2-7, with 7 nucleotides matching TRBD1. V dropped 6 bases and J dropped 6; count of bases not matched to a gene: 5. Germline V gene lookup returns CDR1 SNHLY and CDR2 FYNNEI. This CDR3 has 12 residues. The chain's CDR3 is CASSRTGAEQYF. DNA of the CDR3: TGTGCCAGCAGCCGGACAGGCGCCGAGCAGTACTTC.

The rearrangement joins TRBV11-2 to TRBJ1-1; 9 bases map to TRBD1. Germline V gene data show CDR1 as SGHAT and CDR2 as FQNNGV. J was trimmed by 8 bases and V by 0 bases; bases with no gene match: 1. The length of the CDR3 is 13 residues. CDR3 DNA: TGTGCCAGCAGCTTAGAAGGGACAGGGGAAGCTTTCTTT. As protein: CASSLEGTGEAFF.

This clone was counted only a few times. The V and J genes are TRBV5-1 and TRBJ2-7, with a possible D match to TRBD2 (6 bases). The CDR3 has 15 amino acids. In germline, CDR1 is SGHRS, CDR2 YFSETQ. Between the trimmed V and J ends, which lost 0 bases and 1 base, there was a span of 11 bases. In DNA form, the CDR3 reads TGCGCCAGCAGCTTGGGGGACGGGGGTTCCTACGAGCAGTACTTC. It is translated as CASSLGDGGSYEQYF.

The chain carries TRBV28 and TRBJ1-2; D not certain. There are 14 residues in the CDR3. V lost 5 bases, J lost 5 bases, and 15 bases lay in between. The germline V gene encodes CDR1 MDHEN and CDR2 SYDVKM. Here the CDR3 reads CASSRPEGYYGYTF. The CDR3 DNA sequence: TGTGCCAGCAGTCGCCCGGAGGGATATTATGGCTACACCTTC.

The chain is built from TRBV5-6 and TRBJ2-5, with D unclear. The CDR3 spans 13 residues. The V gene lost 4 bases and the J gene lost 1 base, with 8 bases spanning the gap. CDR1 SGHDT and CDR2 YYEEEE come from the germline V gene. The CDR3 spells CASSTDTQETQYF. The CDR3 DNA follows: TGTGCCAGCAGCACCGACACCCAAGAGACCCAGTACTTC.

This chain connects TRBV5-1 to TRBJ2-2; D not certain. Germline V gene data show CDR1 as SGHRS and CDR2 as YFSETQ. CDR3 size: 15 residues. Trimming stripped 0 bases from V and 4 bases from J, with 10 bases between. CDR3 region: CASSLGDLRTGELFF. CDR3 DNA sequence: TGCGCCAGCAGCTTGGGTGACTTGCGCACCGGGGAGCTGTTTTTT.

In this sample, this clone turned up a few times. The V call is TRBV9, the J call TRBJ1-4, with 8 nucleotides matching TRBD1. CDR3 length: 15 amino acids. V lost 0 bases to trimming and J lost 8 bases; unmatched junction nucleotides: 6. CDR1 is SGDLS, CDR2 YYNGEE, per germline. CDR3 amino acids: CASSVGTGGFEKLFF. As DNA, the CDR3 is TGTGCCAGCAGCGTAGGAACAGGGGGTTTCGAAAAACTGTTTTTT.

The V call is TRBV29-1, the J call TRBJ2-1; the match to TRBD2 covers 13 bases. CDR1 and CDR2 from the germline V gene are SQVTM and ANQGSEA. The CDR3 spans 16 residues. V trimming: 6 bases; J trimming: 0 bases; junction bases outside the gene matches: 5. This CDR3 reads CSVYGLAGDSYNEQFF. CDR3 bases: TGCAGCGTCTACGGACTAGCGGGAGACTCCTACAATGAGCAGTTCTTC.

This sequence joins TRBV19 and TRBJ2-5; TRBD1 might be the D (5 bases). In germline, CDR1 is LNHDA, CDR2 SQIVND (reference sequence). CDR3 length: 14 residues. The ends were cut back, 1 base at V and 5 bases at J, with 11 bases in the middle. This CDR3 reads CASSIGAGMETQYF. In DNA, the CDR3 is TGTGCCAGTAGTATAGGCGCAGGGATGGAGACCCAGTACTTC.

CDR3 DNA sequence: TGTGCCAGCAGTGGGGCTAGCGGCACGGCGGGGGGGCCAGATACGCAGTATTTT. As protein: CASSGASGTAGGPDTQYF. V is TRBV6-4 and J is TRBJ2-3; 9 positions agree with TRBD2. The CDR3 is 18 amino acids. In germline, CDR1 is MRHNA, CDR2 SNTAGT. J was trimmed by 4 bases and V by 4 bases; bases with no gene match: 15.

Only a few counts were recorded for this clone. V usage is TRBV7-8 and J usage is TRBJ1-1, with a tentative D call TRBD1 (5 bases). The CDR3 length is 14 residues. Germline V CDR1 and CDR2: SGHVS, FQNEAQ. Trimming removed 5 bases at V and 3 bases at J, with 13 bases between. As DNA, the CDR3 is TGTGCCAGCAGCATGTCAGGGATGCACACTGAAGCTTTCTTT. This sequence encodes CASSMSGMHTEAFF.

The chain is built from TRBV4-2 and TRBJ1-3; TRBD1 agrees at 10 bases. Germline V gives CDR1 LGHNA, CDR2 YNFKEQ. Trimming removed 11 bases from V and 3 bases from J; junction bases left unmatched: 7. The CDR3 spans 14 residues. The CDR3 DNA follows: TGTGCCTCAGGGGGGACAGGGGTTGGAAACACCATATATTTT. It is translated as CASGGTGVGNTIYF.